This T cell receptor (beta chain) comes out of a study of blood T cell repertoires in COVID-19. Study summary: Italy, Spain and the United States were the sources of the convalescent and acute COVID-19 samples.

Original methodology: Reference gene primers were amplified, and this amplification served to estimate nucleated cell counts. Clones were read by immunoSEQ multiplex PCR, and TCRdb kept only the in-frame ones, dropping some. The D gene and trimming were derived from the DNA, and the V and J assignments and clone size from that table. The sample has around 81,000 clones, roughly four fifths seen once. Per the germline V gene, CDR1 is MNHNS and CDR2 is SASEGT. The V segment lost 3 bases and the J segment 8 bases; nucleotides outside the gene matches: 4. The CDR3 spans 13 residues. Input material: peripheral blood. This chain links TRBV6-1 with TRBJ2-4, with 7 bases lining up with TRBD1. The receptor's source is a human donor in a cohort sampled during active COVID-19. The CDR3 sequence: CASSDLRGHIQYF. The CDR3 nucleotides read TGTGCCAGCAGTGACCTTAGGGGGCACATTCAGTACTTC.